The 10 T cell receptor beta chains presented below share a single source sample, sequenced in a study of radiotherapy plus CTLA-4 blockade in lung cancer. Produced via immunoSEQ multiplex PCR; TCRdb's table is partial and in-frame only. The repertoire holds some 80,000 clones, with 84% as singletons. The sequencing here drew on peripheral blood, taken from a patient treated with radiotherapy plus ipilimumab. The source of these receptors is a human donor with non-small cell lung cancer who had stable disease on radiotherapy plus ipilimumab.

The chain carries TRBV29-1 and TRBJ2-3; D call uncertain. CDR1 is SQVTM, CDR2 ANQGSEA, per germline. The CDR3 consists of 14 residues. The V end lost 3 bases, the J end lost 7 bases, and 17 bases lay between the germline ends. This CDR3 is CSVEDLGSDNTQYF. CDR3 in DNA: TGCAGCGTTGAGGATTTGGGTTCCGATAATACGCAGTATTTT.

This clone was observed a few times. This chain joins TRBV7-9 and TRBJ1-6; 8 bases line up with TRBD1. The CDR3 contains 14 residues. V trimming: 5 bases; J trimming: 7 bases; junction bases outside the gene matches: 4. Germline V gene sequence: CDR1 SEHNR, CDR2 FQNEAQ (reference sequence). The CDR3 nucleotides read TGTGCCAGCAGCCGTACAGGGGGAAATTCACCCCTCCACTTT. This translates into CASSRTGGNSPLHF.

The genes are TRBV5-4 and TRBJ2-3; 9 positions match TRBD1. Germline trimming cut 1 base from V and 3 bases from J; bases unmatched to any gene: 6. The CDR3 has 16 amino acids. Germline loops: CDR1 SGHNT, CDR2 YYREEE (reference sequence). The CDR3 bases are TGTGCCAGCAGCTTGAAGTGGACAGGGGTGACAGATACGCAGTATTTT. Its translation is CASSLKWTGVTDTQYF.

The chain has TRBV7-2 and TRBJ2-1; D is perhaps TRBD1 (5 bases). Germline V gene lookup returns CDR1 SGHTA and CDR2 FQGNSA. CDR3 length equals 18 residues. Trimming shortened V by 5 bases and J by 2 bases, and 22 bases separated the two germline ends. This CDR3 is CASSLKPVARVTYNEQFF. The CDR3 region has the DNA TGTGCCAGCAGCCTCAAGCCCGTCGCCAGGGTGACCTACAATGAGCAGTTCTTC.

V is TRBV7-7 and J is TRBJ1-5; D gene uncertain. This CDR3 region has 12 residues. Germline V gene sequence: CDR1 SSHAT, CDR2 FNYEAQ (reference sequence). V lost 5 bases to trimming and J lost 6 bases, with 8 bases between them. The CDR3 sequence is CASSQVGQPQHF. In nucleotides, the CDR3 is TGTGCCAGCAGCCAAGTTGGTCAGCCCCAGCATTTT.

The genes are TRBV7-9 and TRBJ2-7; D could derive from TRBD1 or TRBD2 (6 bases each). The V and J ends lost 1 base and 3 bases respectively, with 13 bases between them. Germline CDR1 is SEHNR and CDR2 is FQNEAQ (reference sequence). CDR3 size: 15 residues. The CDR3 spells CASSLEGGENYEQYF. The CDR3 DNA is TGTGCCAGCAGCTTAGAGGGGGGAGAAAACTACGAGCAGTACTTC.

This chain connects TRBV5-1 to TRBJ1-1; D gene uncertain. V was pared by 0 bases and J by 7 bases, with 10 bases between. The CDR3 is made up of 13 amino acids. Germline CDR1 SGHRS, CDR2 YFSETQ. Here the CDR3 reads CASSLVGGGEAFF. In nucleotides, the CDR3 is TGCGCCAGCAGCTTGGTAGGAGGAGGTGAAGCTTTCTTT.

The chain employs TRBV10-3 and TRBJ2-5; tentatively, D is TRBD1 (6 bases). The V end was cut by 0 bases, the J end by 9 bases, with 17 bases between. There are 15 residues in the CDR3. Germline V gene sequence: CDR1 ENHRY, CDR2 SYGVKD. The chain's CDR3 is CAISESGAGEMAQYF. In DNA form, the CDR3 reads TGTGCCATCAGTGAGTCAGGGGCAGGGGAGATGGCCCAGTACTTC.

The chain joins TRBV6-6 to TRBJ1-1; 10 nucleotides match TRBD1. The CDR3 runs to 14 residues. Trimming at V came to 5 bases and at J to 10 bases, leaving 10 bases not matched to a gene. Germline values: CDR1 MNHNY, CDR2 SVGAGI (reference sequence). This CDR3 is CASSHKDRGTAAFF. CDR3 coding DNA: TGTGCCAGCAGTCACAAGGACAGGGGGACGGCAGCTTTCTTT.

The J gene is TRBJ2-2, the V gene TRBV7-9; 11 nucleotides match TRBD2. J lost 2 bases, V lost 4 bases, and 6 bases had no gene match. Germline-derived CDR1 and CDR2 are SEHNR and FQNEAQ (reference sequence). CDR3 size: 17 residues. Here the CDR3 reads CASSSAGLAVNTGELFF. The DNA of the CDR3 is TGTGCCAGCAGCTCCGCGGGACTAGCGGTAAACACCGGGGAGCTGTTTTTT.